This T cell receptor (beta chain) was captured in a study of cytomegalovirus exposure and HLA in healthy donors. TCRdb's copy holds only in-frame clones and misses some; the assay was immunoSEQ multiplex PCR. The repertoire includes about 44,000 clones, 93% of them detected once, and roughly 2% sits in the top ten. V gave up 8 bases and J gave up 4 bases, with 13 bases separating them. The CDR3 spans 12 residues. Per the germline V gene, CDR1 is SGHTS and CDR2 is YDEGEE. While the first cohort had 650 to 850 subjects, the donors belonged to the separate validation cohort of 100 to 150 subjects. The genes are TRBV5-8 and TRBJ2-7; tentatively, D is TRBD1 (6 bases). The receptor was derived from a woman under 30 in good health and CMV-seronegative. The sequencing input was PBMCs. CDR3 residues: CASTGYRYEQYF. DNA for the CDR3: TGTGCCAGTACAGGGTACAGGTACGAGCAGTACTTC.